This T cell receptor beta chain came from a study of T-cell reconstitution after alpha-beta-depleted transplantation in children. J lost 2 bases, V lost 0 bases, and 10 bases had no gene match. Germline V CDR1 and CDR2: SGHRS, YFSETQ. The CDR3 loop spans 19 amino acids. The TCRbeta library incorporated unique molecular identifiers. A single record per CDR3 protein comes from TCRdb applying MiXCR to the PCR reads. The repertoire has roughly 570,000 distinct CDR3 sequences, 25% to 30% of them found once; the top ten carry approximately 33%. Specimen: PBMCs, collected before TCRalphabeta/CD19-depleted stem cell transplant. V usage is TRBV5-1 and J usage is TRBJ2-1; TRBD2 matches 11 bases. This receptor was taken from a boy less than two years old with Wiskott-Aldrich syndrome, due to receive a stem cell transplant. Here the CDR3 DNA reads TGCGCCAGCAGCTTGGGGCTAGCGGGAGGAATTGCTGCCTACAATGAGCAGTTCTTC. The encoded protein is CASSLGLAGGIAAYNEQFF.